These 18 T cell receptor beta chains were sequenced from one sample in a study of spatial heterogeneity in lung cancer. Using its own MiXCR run on the 5' RACE reads, TCRdb lists one record per CDR3 protein. The sample has 9,500 to 15,000 distinct CDR3 sequences, approximately 6.2% seen once. Time point meaning: sample taken at primary tumor resection. Whole RNA came from tumor, nontumor lung or frozen PBMC and was sequenced without being sorted. Sample: normal lung tissue next to the tumor, taken at surgery. These TCRs come from a male donor with early-stage non-small cell lung cancer.

By sample share, this clonotype is medium-sized. Little can be read into the size of this beta chain, an off-target read in a library designed for alpha chains. This chain uses TRBV6-2 or TRBV6-3 with TRBJ2-5; 8 positions match TRBD2. V shed 5 bases, J shed 5 bases, and the junction held 7 bases outside the gene matches. This CDR3 is built from 14 residues. Germline assignment: CDR1 MNHEY and CDR2 SVGEGT. The CDR3: CASSPGLEIETQYF. CDR3 nucleotide sequence: TGTGCCAGCAGTCCGGGACTAGAGATCGAGACCCAGTACTTC.

With regard to this clonotype: Found in a library prepared for alpha chains, this beta chain is an off-target read, and its abundance has little meaning. The genes are TRBV15 and TRBJ2-5; maybe TRBD2 (6 bases). Trimming stripped 5 bases from V and 3 bases from J, with 16 bases between. The CDR3 contains 15 residues. Germline CDR1 and CDR2: LNHNV and YYDKDF (reference sequence). The CDR3 nucleotides read TGTGCCACCAGCCCGGGGGTGGGACTGGAAGAGACCCAGTACTTC. Its protein product is CATSPGVGLEETQYF.

In its sample, this clonotype ranks as medium-sized. This beta chain turned up in a library designed for alpha chains; as an off-target read, its abundance says little. V and J are TRBV29-1 and TRBJ1-1, with 7 bases that match TRBD1. The V and J ends lost 4 bases and 0 bases, in that order; junction bases with no gene match: 5. This CDR3 is built from 14 residues. Germline CDR1 and CDR2: SQVTM and ANQGSEA. The CDR3 region is CSVGRGQLNTEAFF. CDR3 bases: TGCAGCGTTGGGAGGGGACAGTTGAACACTGAAGCTTTCTTT.

The sample holds a few counts of this clonotype. Since the library was made to target alpha chains, this beta chain is a stray read and its abundance is not meaningful. The chain joins TRBV4-3 to TRBJ2-2; TRBD1 matches at 7 bases. The CDR3 sequence is 15 residues long. CDR1 is LGHNA, CDR2 YSLEER, per germline. Trimming cost V 2 bases and J 8 bases; bases outside gene matches: 8. The CDR3 spells CASSQLSRDRGELFF. The DNA of the CDR3 is TGCGCCAGCAGCCAATTGTCCCGGGACAGAGGGGAGCTGTTTTTT.

This clonotype was observed a handful of times. This beta chain is an unintended read in a library built for alpha chains; its size means little. The V call is TRBV12-3 or TRBV12-4, the J call TRBJ1-2; D may be TRBD1 (6 bases). The V and J ends lost 5 bases and 8 bases respectively, with 12 bases between them. The CDR3 has 12 residues. CDR3 sequence: CASSTGSGGYTF. The DNA for the CDR3 is TGTGCCAGCAGTACAGGGAGCGGCGGCTACACCTTC.

This clonotype was found many times. This beta chain is off target for a library built for alpha chains, so its abundance means little. This chain links TRBV2 with TRBJ2-3, with TRBD2 matching 9 bases. Trimming took 7 bases from V and 4 from J; bases not matched to a gene: 18. CDR1 SNHLY and CDR2 FYNNEI come from the germline V gene. This CDR3 is built from 18 residues. Written as DNA, the CDR3 is TGTGCCAGCACCCTTCGGGGGTTTAGCGGGAGCAGGGCAGATACGCAGTATTTT. This encodes CASTLRGFSGSRADTQYF.

This clonotype occurred many times. This beta chain came through as a stray read in a library set up for alpha chains, and its size says little. The chain uses TRBV28 and TRBJ2-4; D is ambiguous. The CDR3 runs to 15 residues. Germline CDR1 MDHEN, CDR2 SYDVKM. V was clipped by 5 bases and J by 0 bases, with 11 bases between them. The chain's CDR3 is CASSPVGLAKNIQYF. The CDR3 nucleotides are TGTGCCAGCAGTCCGGTGGGGTTAGCCAAAAACATTCAGTACTTC.

As for this clonotype: Since the library was made to target alpha chains, this beta chain is a stray read and its abundance is not meaningful. The chain employs TRBV6-2 or TRBV6-3 and TRBJ2-2; D may correspond to TRBD1 or TRBD2 (7 bases each). Per germline, CDR1 MNHEY and CDR2 SVGEGT. Deletions cut 6 bases from V and 3 bases from J, with 17 bases between. This CDR3 has 16 residues. The CDR3 spells CASRSVRGGDTGELFF. Here the CDR3 DNA reads TGTGCCAGCAGATCCGTCAGGGGGGGAGACACCGGGGAGCTGTTTTTT.

This clonotype has a count of ten or more. This beta chain represents an off-target read in a library built for alpha chains; its size is of limited meaning. The chain links TRBV20-1 to TRBJ2-7, with 7 positions matching TRBD2. Trimming removed 0 bases from V and 3 bases from J; junction bases left unmatched: 17. Germline CDR1 DFQATT, CDR2 SNEGSKA (reference sequence). CDR3 size: 18 residues. In nucleotides, the CDR3 is TGCAGTGCTAGAGAGATATTTGGCCCAGGGAGGGAACTCTACGAGCAGTACTTC. Its translation: CSAREIFGPGRELYEQYF.

This clonotype has a count of ten or more. In a library made to pick up alpha chains, this beta chain is a stray read with a size that means little. V is TRBV29-1 and J is TRBJ1-1; perhaps TRBD1 as D (6 bases). Germline V gene sequence: CDR1 SQVTM, CDR2 ANQGSEA. V shed 0 bases and J shed 5 bases, with 13 bases lying between them. The CDR3 is 14 residues long. CDR3 nucleotides: TGCAGCGTTGAAGAGGTCGGCAGGGGAACTGAAGCTTTCTTT. Its protein is CSVEEVGRGTEAFF. Complete variable domain (other parts from reference TRBV29-1 and TRBJ1-1): SAVISQKPSRDICQRGTSLTIQCQVDSQVTMMFWYRQQPGQSLTLIATANQGSEATYESGFVIDKFPISRPNLTFSTLTVSNMSPEDSSIYLCSVEEVGRGTEAFFGQGTRLTVV.

This clonotype was observed a few times. With the library built for alpha chains, this beta chain is off target and its frequency is not meaningful. The V gene is TRBV7-2, the J gene TRBJ1-5, with a tentative D call TRBD1 (5 bases). The CDR3 is 14 amino acids. The germline V and J ends were trimmed by 5 bases and 3 bases, with 11 bases remaining between them. Germline CDR1 reads SGHTA; CDR2 reads FQGNSA. CDR3 bases: TGTGCCAGCAGCCCAGGGAATCCCAATCAGCCCCAGCATTTT. Encoded protein: CASSPGNPNQPQHF. Variable domain in full (rest from reference TRBV7-2 and TRBJ1-5): GAGVSQSPSNKVTEKGKDVELRCDPISGHTALYWYRQSLGQGLEFLIYFQGNSAPDKSGLPSDRFSAERTGGSVSTLTIQRTQQEDSAVYLCASSPGNPNQPQHFGDGTRLSIL.

For this clonotype: This beta chain represents an off-target read in a library built for alpha chains; its size is of limited meaning. The rearrangement uses TRBV20-1 and TRBJ2-1; 9 nucleotides align to TRBD2. With 7 bases clipped from V and 5 bases from J, the junction kept 15 bases outside the gene matches. Germline CDR1 is DFQATT and CDR2 is SNEGSKA (reference sequence). The CDR3 totals 16 residues. The CDR3 DNA reads TGCAGTGTAGCTAGCGGGATCTCGGGCCCTAACAATGAGCAGTTCTTC. Translating gives CSVASGISGPNNEQFF.

About this clonotype itself: This beta chain is a stray read from a library made for alpha chains; its abundance is not meaningful. The chain employs TRBV24-1 and TRBJ1-1; 7 nucleotides match TRBD1. Looked up from germline, CDR1 is KGHDR and CDR2 is SFDVKD. Trimming at V came to 3 bases and at J to 11 bases, leaving 5 bases not matched to a gene. The CDR3 is 12 amino acids. In DNA form, the CDR3 reads TGTGCCACCAGTGATAGAGGGGGCCGGGCTTTCTTT. Translation: CATSDRGGRAFF.

This clonotype was picked up many times. A library prepared for alpha chains yielded this beta chain as an off-target read; its size is of little meaning. V and J are TRBV7-2 and TRBJ1-5; no reliable D call. V lost 3 bases and J lost 5, with 11 bases in between. The V gene's germline CDR1 is SGHTA and CDR2 FQGNSA. This CDR3 region has 14 residues. CDR3 residues: CASSFGGSHQPQHF. The CDR3 region has the DNA TGTGCCAGCAGCTTCGGCGGGAGTCATCAGCCCCAGCATTTT.

This clonotype was counted at least ten times. As an off-target read in a library built for alpha chains, this beta chain has a frequency of little significance. The rearrangement links TRBV27 to TRBJ1-5; D is possibly TRBD1 (5 bases). V lost 4 bases to trimming and J lost 10 bases, with 17 bases between them. The germline CDR1 and CDR2 sequences are MNHEY and SMNVEV (reference sequence). The length of the CDR3 is 14 residues. The CDR3 DNA reads as TGTGCCAGCAGTTCAAGCGGGGGTTTGCATCCCCAGCATTTT. Translated: CASSSSGGLHPQHF.

This clonotype occurred many times. This beta chain is an off-target read within a library intended for alpha chains, so its frequency means little. This sequence joins TRBV5-1 and TRBJ1-6; D is undetermined. CDR1 and CDR2 (germline): SGHRS, YFSETQ. The CDR3 loop spans 15 amino acids. The V gene lost 2 bases and the J gene lost 8 bases, with 14 bases spanning the gap. CDR3 DNA sequence: TGCGCCAGCAGCTTCGGTGTAGGGTTGGATTCACCCCTCCACTTT. It translates to CASSFGVGLDSPLHF.

Regarding this clonotype: Because this beta chain is a stray read in a library intended to capture alpha chains, its abundance should not be given much weight. This chain joins TRBV10-1 and TRBJ2-2; no reliable D call. This CDR3 is built from 13 residues. V gave up 5 bases and J gave up 1 base, with 5 bases separating them. Germline CDR1 reads WNHNN; CDR2 reads SYGVQD (reference sequence). CDR3 nucleotides: TGCGCCAGCAGTAAGGTGAACACCGGGGAGCTGTTTTTT. This encodes CASSKVNTGELFF.

This clonotype was recorded many times. This beta chain is an unintended read in a library built for alpha chains; its size means little. The V call is TRBV11-2, the J call TRBJ1-4, with 7 positions matching TRBD1. With 1 base clipped from V and 6 bases from J, the junction kept 2 bases outside the gene matches. The CDR3 runs to 14 residues. The germline V gene has CDR1 SGHAT and CDR2 FQNNGV. The CDR3 sequence: CASSLGQGDEKLFF. The CDR3 DNA reads as TGTGCCAGCAGCTTAGGGCAGGGGGATGAAAAACTGTTTTTT. Together with reference TRBV11-2 and TRBJ1-4, the CDR3 gives the full variable domain: EAGVAQSPRYKIIEKRQSVAFWCNPISGHATLYWYQQILGQGPKLLIQFQNNGVVDDSQLPKDRFSAERLKGVDSTLKIQPAKLEDSAVYLCASSLGQGDEKLFFGSGTQLSVL.